This T cell receptor beta chain was retrieved from a study of T cells in Graves' hyperthyroidism and ophthalmopathy. Ten or more counts support this clonotype. The antigen is unknown. PBMCs stemmed from about 9.5 ml fresh peripheral blood. RNA transcripts yielded amplified TCR beta CDR3 regions. The TCR CDR3 first-round RT-PCR relied on the HTBI primer set. TCRdb itself ran the multiplex PCR reads through MiXCR, one entry per CDR3 protein. The sample has 650,000 to 700,000 distinct CDR3 sequences, 17% seen once; the top ten hold less than 20%. The study's findings and limits: Ophthalmopathy and stable hyperthyroidism were told apart by a 13 V-J model.

The germline V and J ends were trimmed by 6 bases and 1 base, with 19 bases remaining between them. The CDR3 spans 16 residues. The chain employs TRBV12-3 or TRBV12-4 and TRBJ2-7, with a tentative D call TRBD2 (5 bases). Sequencing input: blood. The clonotype originates from a man in his forties or fifties with Graves' hyperthyroidism. CDR3 protein: CASSPPGGVLSYEQYF. CDR3 coding DNA: TGTGCCAGCAGCCCGCCCGGAGGCGTACTATCCTACGAGCAGTACTTC.